The 26 T cell receptor beta chains below come from one sample, sequenced in a study of siplizumab effects on memory and regulatory T cells. TCRdb's copy holds only in-frame clones and misses some; the assay was immunoSEQ multiplex PCR. The table lists roughly 75,000 clones, 90% to 95% of them singletons. Sequenced material: CD8+ T cells sorted from blood. These receptors were taken from a human donor in good health.

J is TRBJ2-5 and V is TRBV5-6; tentative D call: TRBD2 (5 bases). The last part of the DNA fits TRBJ2-7 better; the J call may be wrong. CDR3 length: 13 amino acids. Germline V gene data show CDR1 as SGHDT and CDR2 as YYEEEE. The CDR3 DNA sequence: TGTGCCAGCAGCTTTGGGCGGACTTACGAGCAGTACTTC. This gives the protein CASSFGRTYEQYF.

CDR3 DNA: TGTGCCAGCAGCTTATTAGGCGGGACAGGGGAAGCTTTCTTT. This codes for CASSLLGGTGEAFF. This chain connects TRBV11-2 to TRBJ1-1; 9 nucleotides align to TRBD1. The CDR3 spans 14 residues. Germline values: CDR1 SGHAT, CDR2 FQNNGV. V lost 2 bases to trimming and J lost 8 bases; unmatched junction nucleotides: 6.

DNA of the CDR3: TGTGCCAGTAGTATTGGGGGAGGGGTCGAGCAGTACTTC. As protein: CASSIGGGVEQYF. This rearrangement joins TRBV19 to TRBJ2-7; 7 bases match TRBD2. J gave up 6 bases and V 3 bases, and 5 bases lay outside the gene matches. Germline CDR1 and CDR2: LNHDA and SQIVND (reference sequence). The CDR3 runs to 13 residues.

V gene TRBV7-8 combines with J gene TRBJ2-2, with a weak D call TRBD1 (6 bases). The ends were cut back, 7 bases at V and 1 base at J, with 22 bases in the middle. This CDR3 comprises 18 residues. The germline CDR1 and CDR2 sequences are SGHVS and FQNEAQ. The CDR3, as DNA: TGTGCCAGCAAGCGGCCTAGAGGGGGTCCTCAGAACACCGGGGAGCTGTTTTTT. Translating gives CASKRPRGGPQNTGELFF.

The chain carries TRBV5-1 and TRBJ1-5; no definite D call. The CDR3 has 13 residues. Germline CDR1 and CDR2: SGHRS and YFSETQ. V lost 0 bases and J 5 bases, leaving 6 bases between the germline ends. CDR3 coding DNA: TGCGCCAGCAGCTTGGGACTGGATCAGCCCCAGCATTTT. Encoded protein: CASSLGLDQPQHF.

This chain connects TRBV5-5 to TRBJ2-7; D is unclear. Germline loops: CDR1 SGHKS, CDR2 YYEKEE (reference sequence). This CDR3 comprises 13 residues. V lost 0 bases and J 6 bases, leaving 10 bases between the germline ends. The CDR3, as DNA: TGTGCCAGCAGCTTGGCACAGACCCCCGAGCAGTACTTC. Translation: CASSLAQTPEQYF.

The chain employs TRBV5-6 and TRBJ2-3; 7 positions match TRBD1. The CDR3 is 15 amino acids. V lost 2 bases, J lost 2 bases, and 5 bases stayed unmatched. The germline gives CDR1 SGHDT, CDR2 YYEEEE. CDR3 in amino acids: CASSFRQGVTDTQYF. Written as DNA, the CDR3 is TGTGCCAGCAGCTTCCGACAGGGAGTCACAGATACGCAGTATTTT.

The rearrangement uses TRBV4-3 and TRBJ2-1; D is ambiguous. Trimming cost V 0 bases and J 5 bases, with 5 bases left between them. The CDR3 loop spans 13 amino acids. Germline V gene lookup returns CDR1 LGHNA and CDR2 YSLEER. CDR3 nucleotides: TGCGCCAGCAGCCAAGATGAGAACAATGAGCAGTTCTTC. This encodes CASSQDENNEQFF.

The V call is TRBV30, the J call TRBJ2-3; D gene unclear. The V end was cut by 4 bases, the J end by 4 bases, with 12 bases between. CDR1 is GTSNPN and CDR2 is SVGIG in the germline V gene (reference sequence). The CDR3 loop spans 13 amino acids. The DNA of the CDR3 is TGTGCCTGGACCTCTGGGCTCCCAGATACGCAGTATTTT. Translated, it gives CAWTSGLPDTQYF.

This chain links TRBV7-2 with TRBJ2-5; perhaps D is TRBD1 or TRBD2 (5 bases each). This CDR3 is 14 amino acids long. V was cut by 2 bases and J by 3 bases, with 10 bases left in between. The germline V gene has CDR1 SGHTA and CDR2 FQGNSA. Written as DNA, the CDR3 is TGTGCCAGCAGCTTATTTCTGGGGGAAGAGACCCAGTACTTC. It encodes CASSLFLGEETQYF.

The gene calls are TRBV6-6 and TRBJ2-3; D possibly corresponds to TRBD2 (5 bases). The V and J ends lost 2 bases and 0 bases respectively, with 12 bases between them. The germline V gene has CDR1 MNHNY and CDR2 SVGAGI (reference sequence). This CDR3 comprises 16 residues. CDR3 DNA sequence: TGTGCCAGCAGTTACCCATGGGGAGAGAGCACAGATACGCAGTATTTT. As protein: CASSYPWGESTDTQYF.

This sequence joins TRBV7-9 and TRBJ2-7, with 11 bases identical to TRBD1. The junction had 5 bases not matched to a gene; V was cut back by 5 bases and J by 5 bases. The CDR3 has 14 amino acids. Germline values: CDR1 SEHNR, CDR2 FQNEAQ (reference sequence). Written as DNA, the CDR3 is TGTGCCAGCAGCATAGGGACAGGGGGGCACGAGCAGTACTTC. Translated, it gives CASSIGTGGHEQYF.

The gene calls are TRBV2 and TRBJ2-2; tentatively, D is TRBD1 (5 bases). Germline CDR1 and CDR2: SNHLY and FYNNEI. This CDR3 has 15 residues. V lost 5 bases, J lost 8 bases, and 18 bases lay in between. This CDR3 is CASSTGPGPEGELFF. In DNA, the CDR3 is TGTGCCAGCAGTACAGGACCCGGCCCTGAGGGGGAGCTGTTTTTT.

The chain's CDR3 is CASSQVGVDYTF. CDR3 nucleotide sequence: TGTGCCAGCAGCCAAGTCGGGGTGGACTACACCTTC. The rearrangement joins TRBV14 to TRBJ1-2; D remains unclear. CDR3 length: 12 residues. Germline V CDR1 and CDR2: SGHDN, FVKESK. Trimming took off 1 base at V and 10 bases at J, with 10 bases between the two ends.

V usage is TRBV7-9 and J usage is TRBJ1-1; D unclear. The CDR3 length is 12 residues. CDR1 is SEHNR, CDR2 FQNEAQ, per germline (reference sequence). V was shortened by 1 base and J by 11 bases, with 11 bases between the two germline ends. CDR3 nucleotides: TGTGCCAGCAGCTTAGTGCCGGTCTGGGCTTTCTTT. Its translation is CASSLVPVWAFF.

This clone has just a few counts. The DNA of the CDR3 is TGTGCCAGTAGGAACGGATTCGATGGCTACACCTTC. Protein product: CASRNGFDGYTF. This chain links TRBV19 with TRBJ1-2; no clear D. The CDR3 covers 12 residues. Germline V gives CDR1 LNHDA, CDR2 SQIVND (reference sequence). Trimming cost V 6 bases and J 6 bases, with 11 bases left between them.

The V gene is TRBV9, the J gene TRBJ1-1; the D is unclear. With 0 bases removed from V and 4 bases from J, the gap between germline ends came to 10 bases. Germline-derived CDR1 and CDR2 are SGDLS and YYNGEE. The CDR3 totals 14 residues. The CDR3 protein is CASSVAVAGTEAFF. The CDR3 bases are TGTGCCAGCAGCGTAGCAGTAGCAGGCACTGAAGCTTTCTTT.

The genes are TRBV29-1 and TRBJ2-7; either TRBD1 or TRBD2 may supply D (5 bases each). The CDR3 totals 13 residues. V was trimmed by 2 bases and J by 3 bases, leaving 11 bases between them. Germline loops: CDR1 SQVTM, CDR2 ANQGSEA. CDR3 in amino acids: CSVENRDLYEQYF. CDR3 in DNA: TGCAGCGTTGAAAACCGGGACCTCTACGAGCAGTACTTC.

The V call is TRBV5-1, the J call TRBJ2-1; 8 nucleotides line up with TRBD2. V lost 3 bases, J lost 2 bases, and 4 bases stayed unmatched. CDR3 length equals 15 residues. Germline CDR1 SGHRS, CDR2 YFSETQ. CDR3: CASSWAGGPYNEQFF. In DNA, the CDR3 is TGCGCCAGCAGCTGGGCGGGGGGCCCCTACAATGAGCAGTTCTTC.

This chain links TRBV7-2 with TRBJ2-1; the D gene is possibly TRBD2 (6 bases). This CDR3 spans 14 amino acids. CDR1 is SGHTA, CDR2 FQGNSA, per germline. V lost 5 bases and J 9 bases, leaving 17 bases between the germline ends. DNA of the CDR3: TGTGCCAGCAGCCCGGGACTGGCGCCGAGTGAGCAGTTCTTC. Encoded protein: CASSPGLAPSEQFF. The whole variable domain, filled in from reference TRBV7-2 and TRBJ2-1, reads GAGVSQSPSNKVTEKGKDVELRCDPISGHTALYWYRQSLGQGLEFLIYFQGNSAPDKSGLPSDRFSAERTGGSVSTLTIQRTQQEDSAVYLCASSPGLAPSEQFFGPGTRLTVL.

The chain combines TRBV27 with TRBJ1-1, with 8 positions matching TRBD1. V was pared by 9 bases and J by 4 bases, with 7 bases of the junction left unmatched. Germline loops: CDR1 MNHEY, CDR2 SMNVEV (reference sequence). The CDR3 extends over 13 amino acids. The CDR3: CARNRGVSTEAFF. Here the CDR3 DNA reads TGTGCCAGAAACAGGGGGGTGTCCACTGAAGCTTTCTTT.

The rearrangement uses TRBV30 and TRBJ2-1; D remains unclear. CDR1 and CDR2 (germline): GTSNPN, SVGIG (reference sequence). Trimming took off 4 bases at V and 9 bases at J, with 19 bases between the two ends. This CDR3 spans 14 amino acids. The CDR3 region has the DNA TGTGCCTGGACTCCTCCGGGTAGCTCGGTTGAGCAGTTCTTC. This translates into CAWTPPGSSVEQFF.

The chain couples TRBV11-2 to TRBJ1-2; D is unclear. The CDR3 spans 12 residues. Germline CDR1 is SGHAT and CDR2 is FQNNGV. V lost 5 bases and J lost 4, with 8 bases in between. CDR3 sequence: CASSVGSYGYTF. The CDR3, as DNA: TGTGCCAGCAGCGTAGGGAGCTATGGCTACACCTTC.

The chain carries TRBV7-2 and TRBJ2-5, with D tentatively TRBD2 (6 bases). Germline CDR1 SGHTA, CDR2 FQGNSA. V was pared by 3 bases and J by 2 bases, with 10 bases between. CDR3 size: 14 residues. The CDR3 DNA reads TGTGCCAGCAGCTTTATAGCGGTGCAAGAGACCCAGTACTTC. The encoded protein is CASSFIAVQETQYF.

This rearrangement joins TRBV9 to TRBJ2-3, with 8 bases matching TRBD2. V shed 0 bases and J 1 base; nucleotides not matched to a gene: 4. Looked up from germline, CDR1 is SGDLS and CDR2 is YYNGEE. The CDR3 runs 16 residues. CDR3 amino acids: CASSVEGSGGTDTQYF. The DNA of the CDR3 is TGTGCCAGCAGCGTAGAGGGTAGCGGGGGCACAGATACGCAGTATTTT.

The V and J genes are TRBV5-1 and TRBJ2-1; the match to TRBD1 covers 8 bases. There are 15 residues in the CDR3. Unmatched junction bases numbered 7, after V lost 0 bases and J lost 8 bases. Per germline, CDR1 SGHRS and CDR2 YFSETQ. The CDR3 nucleotides read TGCGCCAGCAGCTTGGTACAGGGGGATTTCGATGAGCAGTTCTTC. Its protein is CASSLVQGDFDEQFF.